This T cell receptor (beta chain) was captured by sequencing in a study of cytomegalovirus exposure and HLA in healthy donors. General study findings and limits: Later analysis placed DRB1 highest and HLA-C lowest in TCR association rates, which differed by HLA locus. In presence/absence analyses, roughly uniform sequencing depth across donors was assumed.

Primers: 60 Vbeta forward and 13 Jbeta reverse. The table came from immunoSEQ multiplex PCR; TCRdb's copy has only in-frame clones and leaves some out. There are around 160,000 clones in the sample; nearly 80% occur only once, and 3% lies in the top ten. With respect to this clone: The antigen is unknown.

The specimen was PBMCs. The sequence was obtained from a man between 35 and 55 years old in good health and CMV-seropositive.

The DNA of the CDR3 is TGTGCCAGCAGTAGAACCGGGACAGGGAACACTGAAGCTTTCTTT. It specifies CASSRTGTGNTEAFF. The rearrangement uses TRBV27 and TRBJ1-1; 8 nucleotides line up with TRBD1. With 5 bases clipped from V and 1 base from J, the junction kept 6 bases outside the gene matches. The CDR3 runs to 15 residues. Germline CDR1 and CDR2: MNHEY and SMNVEV (reference sequence).